These 11 T cell receptor beta chains originate from one sample sequenced in a study of T cell responses to AZD1222 COVID-19 vaccine. Libraries were prepared by immunoSEQ multiplex PCR; TCRdb keeps only in-frame clonotypes and omits some of them. The table lists tens of thousands of clones, over 75% of them singletons. The sample here was peripheral blood, taken 28 days after the second AZD1222 dose. The origin of the receptors is an adult who received the AZD1222 COVID-19 vaccine.

The chain uses TRBV30 and TRBJ2-5; D could derive from TRBD1 or TRBD2 (6 bases each). Germline CDR1 GTSNPN, CDR2 SVGIG (reference sequence). V was cut by 2 bases and J by 4 bases, with 17 bases left in between. The length of the CDR3 is 15 residues. CDR3 loop: CAWSPKTGGIETQYF. The CDR3, as DNA: TGTGCCTGGAGTCCTAAGACAGGAGGGATAGAGACCCAGTACTTC.

This clone has more than one count but fewer than ten. V is TRBV6-6 and J is TRBJ2-3; TRBD2 aligns across 15 bases. The ends lost 6 bases at V and 0 bases at J; junction bases unmatched: 10. The CDR3 extends over 19 amino acids. In germline, CDR1 is MNHNY, CDR2 SVGAGI (reference sequence). The DNA for the CDR3 is TGTGCCAGCAGCTATGGACTAGCGGGGGGGCCTTCTAGCACAGATACGCAGTATTTT. This sequence encodes CASSYGLAGGPSSTDTQYF.

This clone was seen many times. The gene calls are TRBV28 and TRBJ1-3, with D unresolved. Trimming pared 6 bases from V and 0 bases from J, leaving 6 bases between. Germline-derived CDR1 and CDR2 are MDHEN and SYDVKM. The CDR3 runs to 13 residues. CDR3 nucleotides: TGTGCCAGCAGCATAAACTCTGGAAACACCATATATTTT. It translates to CASSINSGNTIYF.

V and J are TRBV7-9 and TRBJ2-3; possibly TRBD1 or TRBD2 for D (5 bases each). Germline V gene data show CDR1 as SEHNR and CDR2 as FQNEAQ (reference sequence). Trimming shortened V by 7 bases and J by 5 bases, and 13 bases separated the two germline ends. The CDR3 runs to 13 residues. The CDR3 nucleotides read TGTGCCAGCACCGGGACCAGGGTAGATACGCAGTATTTT. It is translated as CASTGTRVDTQYF.

This clone was observed a single time. CDR3 region: CASSQAQWGGAIYEQYF. In nucleotides, the CDR3 is TGTGCCAGCAGCCAGGCCCAATGGGGGGGGGCTATCTACGAGCAGTACTTC. The V and J genes are TRBV3-1 (or the pseudogene TRBV3-2) and TRBJ2-7, with D maybe TRBD2 (7 bases). CDR3 length: 17 residues. The V gene lost 3 bases and the J gene lost 3 bases, with 21 bases spanning the gap. CDR1 LGHDT and CDR2 YNNKEL come from the germline V gene (reference sequence).

The V gene is TRBV7-3, the J gene TRBJ1-2, with D tentatively TRBD1 (6 bases). Germline V lookup: CDR1 SGHTA, CDR2 FQGTGA. The ends were cut back, 5 bases at V and 4 bases at J, with 14 bases in the middle. There are 14 residues in the CDR3. Here the CDR3 reads CASSQQGSTYGYTF. In DNA, the CDR3 is TGTGCCAGCAGCCAACAGGGCTCAACCTATGGCTACACCTTC.

V and J are TRBV10-1 and TRBJ2-2; 7 bases map to TRBD1. This CDR3 has 18 amino acids. J lost 0 bases, V lost 2 bases, and 9 bases had no gene match. CDR1 WNHNN and CDR2 SYGVQD come from the germline V gene (reference sequence). The CDR3 region has the DNA TGCGCCAGCAGTGAGAAACAAAACAGGGGACCGAACACCGGGGAGCTGTTTTTT. This sequence encodes CASSEKQNRGPNTGELFF.

The chain combines TRBV6-5 with TRBJ1-1; D might be TRBD1 (5 bases). Trimming stripped 2 bases from V and 5 bases from J, with 15 bases between. Germline V gene data show CDR1 as MNHEY and CDR2 as SVGAGI. The CDR3 runs to 15 residues. This CDR3 reads CASSYVGLGGTEAFF. In DNA form, the CDR3 reads TGTGCCAGCAGTTACGTCGGACTCGGGGGGACTGAAGCTTTCTTT.

This clone came up a few times. This chain links TRBV30 with TRBJ1-1; 7 nucleotides line up with TRBD1. The CDR3 contains 13 residues. Germline values: CDR1 GTSNPN, CDR2 SVGIG (reference sequence). J lost 4 bases, V lost 3 bases, and 5 bases had no gene match. The CDR3 sequence is CAWSTGVGTEAFF. CDR3 coding DNA: TGTGCCTGGAGCACAGGGGTAGGCACTGAAGCTTTCTTT.

Sample share makes this clone medium-sized. The chain has TRBV2 and TRBJ1-1, with TRBD1 matching 9 bases. The CDR3 spans 13 residues. V shed 8 bases, J shed 3 bases, and the junction held 4 bases outside the gene matches. Per germline, CDR1 SNHLY and CDR2 FYNNEI. In nucleotides, the CDR3 is TGTGCCAGCCTGGACAGGGGATACACTGAAGCTTTCTTT. It encodes CASLDRGYTEAFF. Based on the CDR3 plus reference TRBV2 and TRBJ1-1, the full variable domain is EPEVTQTPSHQVTQMGQEVILRCVPISNHLYFYWYRQILGQKVEFLVSFYNNEISEKSEIFDDQFSVERPDGSNFTLKIRSTKLEDSAMYFCASLDRGYTEAFFGQGTRLTVV.

V usage is TRBV11-2 and J usage is TRBJ2-1; no clear D gene. Germline V gene data show CDR1 as SGHAT and CDR2 as FQNNGV. This CDR3 region has 13 residues. The V gene lost 3 bases and the J gene lost 5 bases, with 8 bases spanning the gap. The CDR3, as DNA: TGTGCCAGCAGCTTGGCTAGAAACAATGAGCAGTTCTTC. As protein: CASSLARNNEQFF.